This T cell receptor (beta chain) was recovered during a study of patients and donors after allogeneic stem cell transplantation. TCRdb independently ran MiXCR on the RT-PCR reads; one entry per CDR3 protein. The data show some 960,000 distinct CDR3 sequences, under 20% seen once. The CDR3 loop spans 16 amino acids. Germline CDR1 SGHRS, CDR2 YFSETQ. The trim removed 7 bases at V and 0 bases at J, leaving 12 bases unmatched. This clonotype was seen more than once but under ten times. Material: blood, either unsorted or a sorted T cell fraction (not recorded which). This sequence was found in a human donor who was either an allogeneic HSCT recipient or a stem cell or donor lymphocyte infusion donor (not recorded which). It is not recorded whose cells these are; they may come from a transplant donor. The rearrangement joins TRBV5-1 to TRBJ2-7; 8 nucleotides agree with TRBD2. CDR3 in DNA: TGCGCCAGCCGTTGGGGGCTAGCGGGTACCTCCTACGAGCAGTACTTC. Protein: CASRWGLAGTSYEQYF.